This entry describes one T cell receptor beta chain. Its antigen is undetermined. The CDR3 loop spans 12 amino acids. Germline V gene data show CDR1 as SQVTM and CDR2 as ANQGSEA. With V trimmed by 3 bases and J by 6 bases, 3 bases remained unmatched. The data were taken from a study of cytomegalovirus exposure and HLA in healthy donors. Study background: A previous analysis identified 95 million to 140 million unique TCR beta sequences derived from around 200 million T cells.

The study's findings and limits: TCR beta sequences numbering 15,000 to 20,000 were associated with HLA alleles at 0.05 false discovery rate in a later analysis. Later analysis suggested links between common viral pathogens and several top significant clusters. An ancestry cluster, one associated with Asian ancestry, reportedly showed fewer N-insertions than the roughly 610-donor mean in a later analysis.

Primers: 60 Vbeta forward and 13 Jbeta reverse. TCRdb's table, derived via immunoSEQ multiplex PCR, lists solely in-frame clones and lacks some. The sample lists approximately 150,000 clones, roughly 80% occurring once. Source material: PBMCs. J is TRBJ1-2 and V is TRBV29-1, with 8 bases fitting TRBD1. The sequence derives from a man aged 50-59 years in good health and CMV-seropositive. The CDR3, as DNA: TGCAGCGTTGATACAGGGGGAAATGGCTACACCTTC. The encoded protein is CSVDTGGNGYTF.